This T cell receptor beta chain is from a study of OX40 agonist ivuxolimab in advanced cancers. This clone was counted a single time. The CDR3 is 15 residues long. Trimming took 6 bases from V and 0 from J; bases not matched to a gene: 8. CDR1 and CDR2 (germline): KGHSH, LQKENI. The data were produced by immunoSEQ multiplex PCR, yet TCRdb's version contains in-frame clones alone and is incomplete. The data show tens of thousands of clones, 70% to 90% seen once. The rearrangement links TRBV18 to TRBJ2-7, with 7 nucleotides matching TRBD2. The receptor comes from an adult with an advanced solid tumor such as melanoma, head and neck, liver or kidney cancer. The sample here was CD4+ or CD8+ T cells sorted from blood, taken in a trial of the OX40 agonist ivuxolimab. The CDR3: CASSPGLPPSYEQYF. The CDR3 DNA follows: TGTGCCAGCTCCCCGGGACTACCGCCCTCCTACGAGCAGTACTTC. The whole variable domain, remainder taken from reference TRBV18 and TRBJ2-7, is NAGVMQNPRHLVRRRGQEARLRCSPMKGHSHVYWYRQLPEEGLKFMVYLQKENIIDESGMPKERFSAEFPKEGPSILRIQQVVRGDSAAYFCASSPGLPPSYEQYFGPGTRLTVT.